Shown below are 8 T cell receptor beta chains from a single sample sequenced in a study of T cell repertoires in aging, cancer and after chemotherapy. TCR beta rearrangements were amplified from peripheral blood genomic DNA. A mixed TRB-A/B primer pool amplified rearranged TRB by multiplex touch-down PCR. TCRdb reprocessed the multiplex PCR reads via MiXCR and lists one record per CDR3 protein. This table holds 2,000 to 2,500 distinct CDR3 sequences, around 28% found once. What was sequenced was blood. The receptor source for this set is a human donor with a solid tumor.

This clonotype has a handful of counts. This CDR3 reads CASSTTALRDTEAFF. CDR3 sequence (DNA): TGTGCCAGCAGCACAACCGCCCTACGGGACACTGAAGCTTTCTTT. This sequence joins TRBV6-1 and TRBJ1-1; D is uncertain. Trimming left V 6 bases short and J 3 bases short, with 17 bases between. CDR1 and CDR2 (germline): MNHNS, SASEGT. The length of the CDR3 is 15 residues.

In this sample, this clonotype is medium-sized. The CDR3 DNA reads as TGTGCCACCAGCAGAGATCAGAACACTGAAGCTTTCTTT. This sequence encodes CATSRDQNTEAFF. V is TRBV15 and J is TRBJ1-1; D gene ambiguous. V lost 0 bases and J 1 base, leaving 3 bases between the germline ends. The CDR3 spans 13 residues. Germline CDR1 is LNHNV and CDR2 is YYDKDF (reference sequence).

A note on this clonotype: This may be a read error, as it is one base from a much larger clone. The chain recombines TRBV6-2 or TRBV6-3 with TRBJ2-7, with D unclear. There are 15 residues in the CDR3. Germline lookup yields CDR1 MNHEY and CDR2 SVGEGT. Trimming stripped 0 bases from V and 6 bases from J, with 15 bases between. The CDR3 reads CASSYSRVGSREQYV. The CDR3 region has the DNA TGTGCCAGCAGTTACTCGAGAGTTGGCAGCCGCGAGCAGTACGTC.

The genes are TRBV27 and TRBJ1-5; 8 bases are a match to TRBD1. V lost 2 bases to trimming and J lost 2 bases; unmatched junction nucleotides: 2. This CDR3 contains 15 residues. Germline V gene sequence: CDR1 MNHEY, CDR2 SMNVEV (reference sequence). The CDR3 nucleotides are TGTGCCAGCAGTTTAACGGGACAGGGCAATCAGCCCCAGCATTTT. Amino acid sequence: CASSLTGQGNQPQHF.

The chain carries TRBV6-4 and TRBJ2-1, with TRBD2 matching 9 bases. This CDR3 region has 15 residues. The V segment lost 3 bases and the J segment 10 bases; nucleotides outside the gene matches: 10. CDR1 is MRHNA and CDR2 is SNTAGT in the germline V gene. The CDR3 nucleotides are TGTGCCAGCAGTGAGGCTAGCGGGAATTTTGGGGAGCAGTTCTTC. Residues: CASSEASGNFGEQFF.

This clonotype is labeled medium-sized. The rearrangement links TRBV6-1 to TRBJ1-4; maybe TRBD1 (5 bases). CDR1 is MNHNS, CDR2 SASEGT, per germline. The V end lost 1 base, the J end lost 4 bases, and 10 bases lay between the germline ends. The CDR3 covers 15 residues. CDR3 DNA sequence: TGTGCCAGCAGTGAAGGGCAGGGAGGTAATGAAAAACTGTTTTTT. Translated, it gives CASSEGQGGNEKLFF.

In the case of this clonotype: This could be a read error, since a much larger clone is one nucleotide away. The chain links TRBV11-1 to TRBJ1-5, with D maybe TRBD1 (6 bases). CDR3 length: 13 residues. Germline V gives CDR1 SGHAT, CDR2 FQDESV (reference sequence). Written as DNA, the CDR3 is TGTGCCAGCAGCCGCACAGGGAATCAGCACCAGCATTTT. The encoded protein is CASSRTGNQHQHF.

This clonotype is large (0.1 to 1%) in the sample. The V and J genes are TRBV6-5 and TRBJ2-6; D perhaps matches TRBD1 (6 bases). V shed 5 bases and J shed 3 bases, with 11 bases lying between them. Germline V gene sequence: CDR1 MNHEY, CDR2 SVGAGI. There are 15 residues in the CDR3. The CDR3 DNA reads as TGTGCCAGCAGTGCAGGGGTTAGTGGGGCCAACGTCCTGACTTTC. It yields the protein CASSAGVSGANVLTF.